These T cell receptor beta chains were read from a single sample in a study of T cells in localized non-small cell lung cancer. The repertoire was sequenced with immunoSEQ multiplex PCR; TCRdb's copy has only in-frame clones and lacks some. The table has approximately 32,000 clones, around 79% seen once. The specimen was peripheral blood, collected before any cancer treatment. The receptors originated from a male donor older than 55 with stage III squamous cell lung carcinoma. CDR3s include the opening cysteine and the closing phenylalanine or tryptophan. D genes are given only for firm matches. Clone size is stated in some rows and not others, as once, few, many or a class when expanded.

>TRBV5-6|TRBJ2-7|17|.|TRBD2
TGTGCCAGCAGCACCGGAACGACTAGCGGGAGAATGCACGAGCAGTACTTC
CASSTGTTSGRMHEQYF
>TRBV11-3|TRBJ2-7|13|.|TRBD2
TGTGCCAGCAGCATACTAGCGGGAGGCGAGCAGTACTTC
CASSILAGGEQYF
>TRBV4-1|TRBJ2-2|14|once|.
TGCGCCAGCAGCCTGGGACTCGGGACCGGGGAGCTGTTTTTT
CASSLGLGTGELFF
>TRBV7-2|TRBJ2-4|16|.|.
TGTGCCAGCAGCTTAACAGGGACGGGGGCCAAAAACATTCAGTACTTC
CASSLTGTGAKNIQYF
>TRBV14|TRBJ2-1|11|.|.
TGTGCCAGCAGCCAAGACGGGGAGCAGTTCTTC
CASSQDGEQFF
>TRBV7-7|TRBJ2-1|15|.|TRBD2
TGTGCCAGCAGCTCACTAGCGGGGGGGCCGAATGAGCAGTTCTTC
CASSSLAGGPNEQFF
>TRBV14|TRBJ1-6|14|few|.
TGTGCCAGCAGCCAGCGGGCAAGTAATTCACCCCTCCACTTT
CASSQRASNSPLHF
>TRBV2|TRBJ2-7|18|few|TRBD1
TGTGCCAGCAGTGAAGCAGGCTACAGACAGGGAGAAGGCTACGAGCAGTACTTC
CASSEAGYRQGEGYEQYF
>TRBV5-6|TRBJ2-7|14|.|.
TGTGCCAGCAGCTTGTTCCCAGGGATATACGAGCAGTACTTC
CASSLFPGIYEQYF
>TRBV30|TRBJ1-2|14|.|.
TGTGCCTGGAGTGTACTTCGGGGGGAGAGTGGCTACACCTTC
CAWSVLRGESGYTF
>TRBV6-1|TRBJ1-3|13|.|.
TGCGAAAGCAGGGGTAGACGTGGAAACACCATATATTTT
CESRGRRGNTIYF